These 15 T cell receptor beta chains were all obtained from the same sample, sequenced in a study of CD8+ T cells in alopecia areata. The treatment here: oral pan-JAK inhibitor, 5-10 mg twice daily. As the sequencing template, cDNA was produced by extracting RNA and reverse transcribing it. Here immunoSEQ multiplex PCR was the method, and the copy in TCRdb shows in-frame clones only, minus some. The sample consists of about 220,000 clones, more than 45% of them appearing once. Sample: CD4+ T cells sorted from blood, taken at week 4, from a patient treated with tofacitinib. Every receptor here comes from a human donor with alopecia areata.

V and J are TRBV9 and TRBJ1-2; no reliable D call. Trimming cost V 1 base and J 4 bases, with 11 bases left between them. CDR3 size: 14 residues. In germline, CDR1 is SGDLS, CDR2 YYNGEE. This CDR3 reads CASSVTGDSYGYTF. The CDR3 nucleotides are TGTGCCAGCAGCGTAACGGGAGACTCCTATGGCTACACCTTC.

V gene TRBV11-2 combines with J gene TRBJ2-2, with D hard to call. CDR3 length equals 14 residues. V dropped 3 bases and J dropped 2 bases, with 7 bases sitting between them. The germline gives CDR1 SGHAT, CDR2 FQNNGV. The CDR3 protein is CASSFSSNTGELFF. The CDR3 DNA sequence: TGTGCCAGCAGCTTCTCGTCCAACACCGGGGAGCTGTTTTTT.

The V gene is TRBV27, the J gene TRBJ2-7; maybe TRBD1 (6 bases). This CDR3 is built from 14 residues. CDR1 and CDR2 (germline): MNHEY, SMNVEV (reference sequence). V lost 2 bases and J lost 5, with 13 bases in between. The CDR3 DNA follows: TGTGCCAGCAGTTTACAGGGGAGTTGGAACGAGCAGTACTTC. Translated: CASSLQGSWNEQYF.

Only a few counts were recorded for this clone. CDR3 protein: CAISDTGQGNTEAFF. CDR3 nucleotides: TGTGCCATCAGTGATACGGGACAGGGGAACACTGAAGCTTTCTTT. The gene calls are TRBV10-3 and TRBJ1-1; 9 nucleotides agree with TRBD1. V dropped 3 bases and J dropped 1; count of bases not matched to a gene: 3. This CDR3 region has 15 residues. The germline V gene encodes CDR1 ENHRY and CDR2 SYGVKD.

V gene TRBV29-1 combines with J gene TRBJ2-2; perhaps TRBD1 as D (6 bases). The CDR3 is 13 amino acids. CDR1 and CDR2 (germline): SQVTM, ANQGSEA. Trimming stripped 6 bases from V and 7 bases from J, with 15 bases between. This chain's CDR3 is CSVQQGLDGELFF. The DNA for the CDR3 is TGCAGCGTCCAGCAGGGGCTGGACGGGGAGCTGTTTTTT.

The CDR3 bases are TGTGCCAGCAGTTTAGAGCGGGGGCAGGATACGCAGTATTTT. Translation gives CASSLERGQDTQYF. V and J are TRBV6-5 and TRBJ2-3; TRBD2 matches 8 bases. Germline CDR1 and CDR2: MNHEY and SVGAGI. The CDR3 contains 14 residues. J lost 6 bases, V lost 4 bases, and 6 bases had no gene match.

The chain carries TRBV25-1 and TRBJ2-4; D call uncertain. Germline V gene lookup returns CDR1 MGHDK and CDR2 SYGVNS. CDR3 size: 13 residues. V lost 7 bases and J 0 bases, leaving 7 bases between the germline ends. The CDR3 protein is CASTDLAKNIQYF. The CDR3 nucleotides read TGTGCCAGCACCGATTTAGCCAAAAACATTCAGTACTTC.

This clone has a single count. V usage is TRBV9 and J usage is TRBJ2-3, with TRBD2 identical over 10 bases. The germline V gene has CDR1 SGDLS and CDR2 YYNGEE. V was pared by 3 bases and J by 5 bases, with 3 bases of the junction left unmatched. The CDR3 is 14 residues long. The CDR3 here is CASSGTSGLDTQYF. CDR3 bases: TGTGCCAGCAGCGGGACTAGCGGCCTAGATACGCAGTATTTT.

The sample holds one count of this clone. The chain is built from TRBV30 and TRBJ1-2; D unclear. Germline lookup yields CDR1 GTSNPN and CDR2 SVGIG (reference sequence). The CDR3 has 15 residues. Trimming left V 3 bases short and J 8 bases short, with 22 bases between. The CDR3, as DNA: TGTGCCTGGAGCCGCAACAACCTACAAACGGAAGGCTACACCTTC. It yields the protein CAWSRNNLQTEGYTF.

This clone was seen a handful of times. The chain combines TRBV15 with TRBJ2-3; no clear D gene. CDR1 and CDR2 (germline): LNHNV, YYDKDF (reference sequence). The CDR3 is 13 amino acids. The V end lost 4 bases, the J end lost 0 bases, and 5 bases lay between the germline ends. CDR3 bases: TGTGCCACCAGCACAATTAGCACAGATACGCAGTATTTT. Protein sequence: CATSTISTDTQYF. The full variable domain, rest sourced from reference TRBV15 and TRBJ2-3, is DAMVIQNPRYQVTQFGKPVTLSCSQTLNHNVMYWYQQKSSQAPKLLFHYYDKDFNNEADTPDNFQSRRPNTSFCFLDIRSPGLGDTAMYLCATSTISTDTQYFGPGTRLTVL.

This clone was detected only a few times. The chain uses TRBV9 and TRBJ2-1; D is uncertain. V lost 3 bases and J 6 bases, leaving 13 bases between the germline ends. Germline values: CDR1 SGDLS, CDR2 YYNGEE. The CDR3 length is 14 residues. CDR3 bases: TGTGCCAGCAGCGCGGGTTCCGCTATCAATGAGCAGTTCTTC. It encodes CASSAGSAINEQFF.

The CDR3 nucleotides read TGTGCCAGCAGTGGCCAGGGGGCGCCCACCGGGGAGCTGTTTTTT. Translation: CASSGQGAPTGELFF. The chain combines TRBV6-4 with TRBJ2-2, with 8 nucleotides matching TRBD1. This CDR3 has 15 residues. CDR1 and CDR2 (germline): MRHNA, SNTAGT. The J segment lost 4 bases and the V segment lost 4 bases, leaving 5 bases of the junction unmatched.

The chain couples TRBV10-2 to TRBJ2-1, with D possibly matching TRBD1 (5 bases). This CDR3 has 13 amino acids. With 2 bases removed from V and 13 bases from J, the gap between germline ends came to 15 bases. Germline CDR1 and CDR2: WSHSY and SAAADI. The CDR3 loop reads CASSENGAGHQFF. The CDR3 coding sequence is TGCGCCAGCAGTGAGAATGGGGCAGGGCATCAGTTCTTC.

V usage is TRBV30 and J usage is TRBJ1-1; D ambiguous. V lost 4 bases and J 1 base, leaving 7 bases between the germline ends. The CDR3 extends over 12 amino acids. Germline CDR1 reads GTSNPN; CDR2 reads SVGIG (reference sequence). CDR3 DNA sequence: TGTGCCTGGATGTCAGGGAACACTGAAGCTTTCTTT. This sequence encodes CAWMSGNTEAFF.

V usage is TRBV7-2 and J usage is TRBJ1-1; D is perhaps TRBD1 (6 bases). With 4 bases removed from V and 11 bases from J, the gap between germline ends came to 11 bases. CDR3 size: 11 residues. CDR1 is SGHTA, CDR2 FQGNSA, per germline. The CDR3 bases are TGTGCCAGCAGCTACAGGGTCAGCGCTTTCTTT. Its translation: CASSYRVSAFF.